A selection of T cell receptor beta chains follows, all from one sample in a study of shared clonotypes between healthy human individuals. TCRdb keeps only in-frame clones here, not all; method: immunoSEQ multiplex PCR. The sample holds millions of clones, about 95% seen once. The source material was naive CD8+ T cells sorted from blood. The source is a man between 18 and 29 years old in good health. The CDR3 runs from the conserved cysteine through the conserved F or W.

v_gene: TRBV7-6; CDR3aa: CASSSQTSLETQYF
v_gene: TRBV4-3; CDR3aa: CASSQATSGSGNEQFF
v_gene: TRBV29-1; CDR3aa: CSVDPAGPWDTF
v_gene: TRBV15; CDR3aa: CATSRDDREGDTQYF
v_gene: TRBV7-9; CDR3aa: CASSPESGEINYGYTF
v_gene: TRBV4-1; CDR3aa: CASSQVVGYTGELFF
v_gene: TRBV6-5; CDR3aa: CASSYLVGQGVVKQYF
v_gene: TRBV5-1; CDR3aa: CASSWTGGPLYEQYF
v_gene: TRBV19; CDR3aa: CASSIDTNTEAFF
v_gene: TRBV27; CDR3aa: CASSLTGGYEQYF
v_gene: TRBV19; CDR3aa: CASSPDSYEQYF
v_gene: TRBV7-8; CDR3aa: CASSLVGYGYTF
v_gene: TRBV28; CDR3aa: CASSFVPGLQETQYF
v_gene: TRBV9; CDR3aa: CASSVVDHEQYF
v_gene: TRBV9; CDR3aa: CASSVATGEGTEAFF
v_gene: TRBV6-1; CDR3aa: CASSDRDRLIGYNSPLHF
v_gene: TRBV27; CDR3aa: CASSTSGGEYSYEQYF
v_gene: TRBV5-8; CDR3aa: CASSFQGSYEQYF
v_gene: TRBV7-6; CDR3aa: CASSELRQVDEKLFF
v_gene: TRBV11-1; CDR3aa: CASSLGTFEGIRF
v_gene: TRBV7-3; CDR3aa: CASSSSSWTEQYF
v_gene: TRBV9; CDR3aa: CASSVGRGPPLWQFF
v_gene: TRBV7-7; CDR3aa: CASSLWGVETQYF
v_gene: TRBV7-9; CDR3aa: CASSEGIEETQYF
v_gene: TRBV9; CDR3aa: CASSGDIGRDTQYF
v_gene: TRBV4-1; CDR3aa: CASSPRPGADLSNQPQHF
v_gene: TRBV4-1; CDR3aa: CASSDRVGAYEQYF
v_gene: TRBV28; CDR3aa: CASSPPGTGISYEQYF
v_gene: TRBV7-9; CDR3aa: CASRDGHTEAFF
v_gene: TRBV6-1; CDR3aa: CASSELGLSGRGAALEF
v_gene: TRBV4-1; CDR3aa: CASSEQGAVNTEAFF
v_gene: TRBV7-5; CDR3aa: CARSLPGWSEQFF
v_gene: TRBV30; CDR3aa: CAWGTEDENQPQHF
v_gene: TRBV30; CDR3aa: CAWDSPWGIQYF
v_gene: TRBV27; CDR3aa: CASSASSGLYTGELFF
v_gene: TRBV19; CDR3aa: CASSIGNQPQHF
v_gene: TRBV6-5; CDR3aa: CASSYSTGGYEQYF
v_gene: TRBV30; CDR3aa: CAWSVRGARYNEQFF
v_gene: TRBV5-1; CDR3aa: CASRLGALRTEAFF
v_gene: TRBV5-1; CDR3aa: CASSLDRPYEQYF
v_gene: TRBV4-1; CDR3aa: CASSQEIEGLEETQYF
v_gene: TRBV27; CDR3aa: CASSSIAPSSYEQYF
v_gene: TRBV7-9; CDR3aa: CASSPGTGYYEQYF
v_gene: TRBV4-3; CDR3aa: CASSLWETPELHYGYTF
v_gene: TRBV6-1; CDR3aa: CASSAPLSTEAFF
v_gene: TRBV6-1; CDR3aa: CASSGEVFNTEAFF
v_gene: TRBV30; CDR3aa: CAWSLGIEAFF
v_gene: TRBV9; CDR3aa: CASSAKGTGRTEKLFF
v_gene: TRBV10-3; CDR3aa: CAISESELGDGKETQYF
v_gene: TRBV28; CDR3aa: CASSSGPSNQPQHF
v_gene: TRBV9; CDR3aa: CASSVEGQGEAFF
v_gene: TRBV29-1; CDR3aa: CSVAQAPDEQYF
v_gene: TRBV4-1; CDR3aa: CASSQVGGGAFF
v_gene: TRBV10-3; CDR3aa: CAIGGTTNQPQHF
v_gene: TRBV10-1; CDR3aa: CASSEAASYEQYF
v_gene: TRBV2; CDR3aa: CASSESPGLYGYTF
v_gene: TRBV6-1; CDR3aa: CASRMTGSVYGYTF